The sample holds one count of the clone carrying this T cell receptor (beta chain). The target antigen is unknown. This entry belongs to a study of PD-1 blockade in classical Hodgkin lymphoma. Looking at the study overall: Patients received nivolumab 3 mg/kg intravenously every 2 weeks.

Produced via immunoSEQ multiplex PCR; TCRdb's table is partial and in-frame only. The data hold about 35,000 clones, with more than 80% observed a single time. Findings of the study overall: The study found complete responders had baseline diversity similar to newly diagnosed patients. It was reported that newly diagnosed patients had less baseline TCR diversity than healthy donors. At C4D1, TCR diversity had climbed significantly for CD4+ cells, though not for CD8+ cells.

After autologous stem cell transplantation all patients relapsed, and prior brentuximab vedotin exposure differed between cohorts. The authors purified CD4+ T cells from thawed PBMCs by magnetic negative selection. The germline V gene has CDR1 WSHSY and CDR2 SAAADI. Deletions cut 3 bases from V and 0 bases from J, with 6 bases between. The CDR3 covers 15 residues. The sequenced sample was CD4+ T cells from blood, obtained at baseline. This chain connects TRBV10-2 to TRBJ2-6; D is ambiguous. The receptor was isolated from a human donor with classical Hodgkin lymphoma. CDR3 sequence (DNA): TGCGCCAGCAGTGAATCACGCTCTGGGGCCAACGTCCTGACTTTC. Encoded protein: CASSESRSGANVLTF.